The 32 T cell receptor beta chains reported below all come from one sample, sequenced in a study of T cell repertoires in cytomegalovirus infection. TCRdb passed the reads through MiXCR, listing each CDR3 protein once. The sample gives about a million distinct CDR3 sequences, around 32% of which show up once; over 11% is in the top ten. These receptors have no known antigen. Material: cultured CD8+ T cells from PBMCs, obtained from culture after CMV antigen stimulation. The receptors shown here come from a human donor in good health (CMV status not recorded). Some clones in this sample may be carry-over from other donors' samples.

This clonotype showed up just once. The chain employs TRBV2 and TRBJ2-4; tentative D call: TRBD1 (6 bases). Germline CDR1 reads SNHLY; CDR2 reads FYNNEI. V was shortened by 6 bases and J by 5 bases, with 14 bases between the two germline ends. There are 14 residues in the CDR3. In nucleotides, the CDR3 is TGTGCCAGCAGGGACAGAGAAACGGAAAACATTCAGTACTTC. This encodes CASRDRETENIQYF.

The J gene is TRBJ1-1, the V gene TRBV7-6, with D maybe TRBD1 (6 bases). Trimming cost V 7 bases and J 6 bases, with 12 bases left between them. In germline, CDR1 is SGHVS, CDR2 FNYEAQ. The CDR3 covers 12 residues. The CDR3 reads CASTHRVSEAFF. The CDR3 DNA sequence: TGTGCCAGCACCCACAGGGTTTCTGAAGCTTTCTTT. Drawing the rest from reference TRBV7-6 and TRBJ1-1, the complete variable domain is GAGVSQSPRYKVTKRGQDVALRCDPISGHVSLYWYRQALGQGPEFLTYFNYEAQQDKSGLPNDRFSAERPEGSISTLTIQRTEQRDSAMYRCASTHRVSEAFFGQGTRLTVV.

This clonotype was seen a handful of times. The chain carries TRBV6-2 or TRBV6-3 and TRBJ1-1, with D possibly matching TRBD1 (5 bases). The V gene lost 0 bases and the J gene lost 8 bases, with 22 bases spanning the gap. The germline V gene has CDR1 MNHEY and CDR2 SVGEGT. The CDR3 runs to 17 residues. The CDR3 DNA follows: TGTGCCAGCAGTTACTCGCATTGGCAGGGTCTCCCCCTCGAAGCTTTCTTT. The encoded protein is CASSYSHWQGLPLEAFF.

The rearrangement links TRBV11-2 to TRBJ2-5; D gene unclear. CDR1 and CDR2 from the germline V gene are SGHAT and FQNNGV. The V and J ends lost 2 bases and 4 bases respectively, with 11 bases between them. The CDR3 contains 14 residues. The CDR3 spells CASSLWAWAETQYF. CDR3 DNA sequence: TGTGCCAGCAGCTTATGGGCATGGGCAGAGACCCAGTACTTC.

The chain has TRBV7-6 and TRBJ1-1; TRBD1 is a possible D gene (5 bases). V was cut by 5 bases and J by 3 bases, with 13 bases left in between. The CDR3 sequence is 14 residues long. The germline CDR1 and CDR2 sequences are SGHVS and FNYEAQ. For the CDR3, the DNA is TGTGCCAGCAGCCCGGGGGACCAGGACACTGAAGCTTTCTTT. Its protein is CASSPGDQDTEAFF.

The chain couples TRBV5-1 to TRBJ2-3; perhaps D is TRBD1 or TRBD2 (5 bases each). CDR3 length equals 16 residues. V lost 3 bases to trimming and J lost 0 bases, with 14 bases between them. Germline CDR1 and CDR2: SGHRS and YFSETQ. The DNA of the CDR3 is TGCGCCAGCAGCTCCCCCAGGGAGATCAGCACAGATACGCAGTATTTT. Protein: CASSSPREISTDTQYF.

The chain is built from TRBV7-8 and TRBJ2-1, with D perhaps given as TRBD1 or TRBD2 (6 bases each). CDR1 is SGHVS and CDR2 is FQNEAQ in the germline V gene. V lost 3 bases to trimming and J lost 3 bases, with 21 bases between them. This CDR3 is 18 amino acids long. This CDR3 reads CASSFVYGGNLNYNEQFF. The CDR3 DNA reads as TGTGCCAGCAGCTTTGTATACGGGGGCAACCTTAACTACAATGAGCAGTTCTTC.

The chain links TRBV2 to TRBJ1-1; 10 positions agree with TRBD1. CDR3 length: 15 amino acids. CDR1 is SNHLY and CDR2 is FYNNEI in the germline V gene. J was trimmed by 5 bases and V by 6 bases; bases with no gene match: 9. The DNA of the CDR3 is TGTGCCAGCAGGGTCCCGGGACAGGGGAGGACTGAAGCTTTCTTT. It is translated as CASRVPGQGRTEAFF.

In its sample, this clonotype was seen once. The chain has TRBV18 and TRBJ2-7, with D possibly being TRBD2 (6 bases). Trimming stripped 3 bases from V and 7 bases from J, with 16 bases between. This CDR3 is built from 14 residues. Germline CDR1 and CDR2: KGHSH and LQKENI. This CDR3 reads CASSPGGKREEQYV. As DNA, the CDR3 is TGTGCCAGCTCACCCGGTGGTAAACGGGAGGAGCAGTACGTC.

A few counts support this clonotype. J is TRBJ1-2 and V is TRBV19, with a possible D match to TRBD1 (5 bases). Germline V gives CDR1 LNHDA, CDR2 SQIVND (reference sequence). This CDR3 has 13 residues. Trimming shortened V by 4 bases and J by 0 bases, and 6 bases separated the two germline ends. In DNA, the CDR3 is TGTGCCAGTAGTAGACAGACTAACTATGGCTACACCTTC. It yields the protein CASSRQTNYGYTF.

The rearrangement links TRBV6-6 to TRBJ2-3; D is perhaps TRBD1 (6 bases). V shed 5 bases and J shed 2 bases, with 11 bases lying between them. CDR1 and CDR2 (germline): MNHNY, SVGAGI (reference sequence). The CDR3 is 14 residues long. The CDR3 protein is CASSHRDLTDTQYF. In nucleotides, the CDR3 is TGTGCCAGCAGTCACAGGGACCTCACAGATACGCAGTATTTT.

The table lists this clonotype with a few counts. The chain combines TRBV27 with TRBJ1-1, with no clear D. Trimming removed 6 bases at V and 2 bases at J, with 13 bases between. CDR1 is MNHEY, CDR2 SMNVEV, per germline (reference sequence). The CDR3 consists of 14 residues. The CDR3: CASSLSSYNTEAFF. The CDR3 bases are TGTGCCAGCAGCTTGTCCTCCTATAACACTGAAGCTTTCTTT.

This chain joins TRBV20-1 and TRBJ2-2; D is unclear. This CDR3 region has 13 residues. Germline V gene lookup returns CDR1 DFQATT and CDR2 SNEGSKA (reference sequence). Trimming left V 3 bases short and J 4 bases short, with 9 bases between. Here the CDR3 DNA reads TGCAGTGCTAGGAGCCAGGTCACCGGGGAGCTGTTTTTT. Its protein product is CSARSQVTGELFF.

This clonotype turned up a few times. The chain uses TRBV6-6 and TRBJ2-3; no clear D. Between the trimmed V and J ends, which lost 4 bases and 3 bases, there was a span of 11 bases. Germline V gene data show CDR1 as MNHNY and CDR2 as SVGAGI (reference sequence). The CDR3 length is 14 residues. The CDR3 loop reads CASSFETETDTQYF. CDR3 nucleotides: TGTGCCAGCAGTTTCGAGACCGAGACAGATACGCAGTATTTT.

This rearrangement joins TRBV20-1 to TRBJ2-7; D tentatively reads TRBD1 or TRBD2 (5 bases each). V gave up 1 base and J gave up 6 bases, with 16 bases separating them. CDR1 and CDR2 (germline): DFQATT, SNEGSKA (reference sequence). This CDR3 has 14 residues. CDR3 nucleotide sequence: TGCAGTGCTAGAGGTGAATCGGGACCCCGCGAGCAGTACGTC. It translates to CSARGESGPREQYV.

The rearrangement joins TRBV6-2 or TRBV6-3 to TRBJ2-5; TRBD1 matches at 7 bases. The CDR3 contains 15 residues. The germline CDR1 and CDR2 sequences are MNHEY and SVGEGT. V trimming: 4 bases; J trimming: 3 bases; junction bases outside the gene matches: 8. CDR3 region: CASSSDRDREETQYF. The CDR3 DNA sequence: TGTGCCAGCAGTTCCGACCGGGACAGAGAAGAGACCCAGTACTTC.

This sequence joins TRBV29-1 and TRBJ2-2; possibly TRBD1 or TRBD2 for D (5 bases each). With 5 bases removed from V and 1 base from J, the gap between germline ends came to 8 bases. Germline V gives CDR1 SQVTM, CDR2 ANQGSEA. The CDR3 sequence is 13 residues long. DNA of the CDR3: TGCAGCGTTCGAGGGGTGAACACCGGGGAGCTGTTTTTT. Amino acids: CSVRGVNTGELFF.

Comments on this clonotype: This could be a read error, since a much larger clone is one nucleotide away. The V call is TRBV6-1, the J call TRBJ2-2; TRBD1 agrees at 8 bases. Germline V gene lookup returns CDR1 MNHNS and CDR2 SASEGT. CDR3 length equals 14 residues. In nucleotides, the CDR3 is TGTGTCAGTGGGGACAGGCTGGACACCGGGGAGCTGTTTTTT. It codes for CVSGDRLDTGELFF.

V usage is TRBV14 and J usage is TRBJ1-2, with 9 bases that match TRBD1. The germline CDR1 and CDR2 sequences are SGHDN and FVKESK. The length of the CDR3 is 15 residues. V lost 2 bases and J lost 8; bases outside the gene matches: 9. In nucleotides, the CDR3 is TGTGCCAGCAGCCAAAGAAGGACAGGGGTAGGGGGCTACACCTTC. It yields the protein CASSQRRTGVGGYTF.

A few counts support this clonotype. CDR3 DNA sequence: TGTGCCATCGGGACGGGGGACTCGGCTTCCTACGAGCAGTACGTC. Protein sequence: CAIGTGDSASYEQYV. The rearrangement joins TRBV10-3 to TRBJ2-7; D may be TRBD2 (6 bases). The V and J ends lost 8 bases and 1 base respectively, with 18 bases between them. This CDR3 is built from 15 residues. Germline CDR1 ENHRY, CDR2 SYGVKD.

The CDR3 region is CASRPQRQYTEAFF. As DNA, the CDR3 is TGTGCCAGCAGACCGCAACGACAGTACACTGAAGCTTTCTTT. This chain joins TRBV7-6 and TRBJ1-1; the D gene is possibly TRBD1 (5 bases). The CDR3 covers 14 residues. The V gene's germline CDR1 is SGHVS and CDR2 FNYEAQ. Trimming took off 6 bases at V and 3 bases at J, with 14 bases between the two ends.

CDR3 nucleotides: TGTGCCAGCAGCTACAGGGAGGATGGCTACACCTTC. Encoded protein: CASSYREDGYTF. The V call is TRBV7-2, the J call TRBJ1-2; a possible D gene is TRBD1 (6 bases). The CDR3 extends over 12 amino acids. V was shortened by 4 bases and J by 6 bases, with 9 bases between the two germline ends. Germline assignment: CDR1 SGHTA and CDR2 FQGNSA.

Many counts were recorded for this clonotype. The rearrangement uses TRBV7-6 and TRBJ1-1; D might be TRBD1 (6 bases). Trimming took off 1 base at V and 0 bases at J, with 15 bases between the two ends. The CDR3 is 17 residues long. Germline V CDR1 and CDR2: SGHVS, FNYEAQ. CDR3 in amino acids: CASSLVRDTGMNTEAFF. CDR3 DNA: TGTGCCAGCAGCTTAGTGCGGGACACAGGCATGAACACTGAAGCTTTCTTT. The full variable domain, completed using reference TRBV7-6 and TRBJ1-1, is GAGVSQSPRYKVTKRGQDVALRCDPISGHVSLYWYRQALGQGPEFLTYFNYEAQQDKSGLPNDRFSAERPEGSISTLTIQRTEQRDSAMYRCASSLVRDTGMNTEAFFGQGTRLTVV.

The chain combines TRBV5-1 with TRBJ2-1; possibly TRBD1 for D (6 bases). The CDR3 runs 19 residues. V was trimmed by 4 bases and J by 1 base, leaving 24 bases between them. Germline V gives CDR1 SGHRS, CDR2 YFSETQ. This CDR3 reads CASSTKPFYPQGSYNEQFF. The CDR3 DNA sequence: TGCGCCAGCAGCACAAAGCCGTTCTACCCTCAGGGGTCCTACAATGAGCAGTTCTTC.

There are many counts of this clonotype. This sequence joins TRBV28 and TRBJ2-2, with D possibly matching TRBD1 (5 bases). The CDR3 length is 13 residues. The germline gives CDR1 MDHEN, CDR2 SYDVKM. The CDR3 nucleotides are TGTGCTATGGGGCACAGACACACCGGGGAGCTGTTTTTT. It yields the protein CAMGHRHTGELFF.

This clonotype was recorded at least ten times. J is TRBJ2-5 and V is TRBV7-8, with 8 bases aligning to TRBD2. V shed 0 bases, J shed 5 bases, and the junction held 5 bases outside the gene matches. The germline V gene has CDR1 SGHVS and CDR2 FQNEAQ. CDR3 length equals 15 residues. This chain's CDR3 is CASSLAGGAFETQYF. CDR3 bases: TGTGCCAGCAGCTTAGCCGGGGGGGCCTTCGAGACCCAGTACTTC.

Many counts were recorded for this clonotype. V and J are TRBV7-6 and TRBJ1-2, with D hard to call. Trimming stripped 1 base from V and 9 bases from J, with 6 bases between. The CDR3 length is 11 residues. Germline values: CDR1 SGHVS, CDR2 FNYEAQ. CDR3 DNA: TGTGCCAGCAGCTTAGGTCGTAGCTACACCTTC. It codes for CASSLGRSYTF.

The sample holds a few counts of this clonotype. The gene calls are TRBV19 and TRBJ2-7, with D maybe TRBD1 (6 bases). The CDR3 is 14 amino acids. Germline CDR1 reads LNHDA; CDR2 reads SQIVND (reference sequence). V was cut by 6 bases and J by 3 bases, with 15 bases left in between. The CDR3 DNA reads TGTGCCAGTAGCCCCTCTGGACAGCTCTACGAGCAGTACGTC. It yields the protein CASSPSGQLYEQYV.

This clonotype is a singleton in its sample. The J gene is TRBJ2-7, the V gene TRBV19; possible D gene TRBD1, 5 bases. Germline V gives CDR1 LNHDA, CDR2 SQIVND (reference sequence). This CDR3 contains 15 residues. V lost 4 bases to trimming and J lost 4 bases, with 17 bases between them. The CDR3 spells CASSTDTGLGYEQYF. CDR3 sequence (DNA): TGTGCCAGTAGTACGGATACAGGCTTAGGGTACGAGCAGTACTTC.

The chain links TRBV5-1 to TRBJ1-2; a possible D gene is TRBD1 (6 bases). V was trimmed by 4 bases and J by 5 bases, leaving 21 bases between them. This CDR3 contains 16 residues. Germline loops: CDR1 SGHRS, CDR2 YFSETQ. The CDR3 loop reads CASSQGPEPKNYGYTF. CDR3 DNA: TGCGCCAGCAGCCAGGGGCCGGAGCCGAAGAATTATGGCTACACCTTC.

The chain employs TRBV19 and TRBJ1-2, with unresolved D. The V gene lost 5 bases and the J gene lost 0 bases, with 19 bases spanning the gap. This CDR3 has 17 amino acids. Germline V gene sequence: CDR1 LNHDA, CDR2 SQIVND (reference sequence). DNA of the CDR3: TGTGCCAGTAGTGGTAGCAGTGCGGGAATGGCTAACTATGGCTACACCTTC. Its translation: CASSGSSAGMANYGYTF.

The sample holds many counts of this clonotype. The chain uses TRBV7-9 and TRBJ2-7; possible D gene TRBD1, 6 bases. CDR1 is SEHNR, CDR2 FQNEAQ, per germline (reference sequence). Trimming pared 5 bases from V and 4 bases from J, leaving 15 bases between. The CDR3 consists of 14 residues. CDR3 amino acids: CASSAPGTRYEQYF. CDR3 coding DNA: TGTGCCAGCAGCGCCCCCGGGACACGTTACGAGCAGTACTTC.